These 24 T cell receptor beta chains came from one sample sequenced in a study of cytomegalovirus exposure and HLA in healthy donors. The PCR contained 60 Vbeta and 13 Jbeta primers. Sequencing used immunoSEQ multiplex PCR; TCRdb keeps in-frame clones, though not all of them. The sample yields about 120,000 clones, 80% seen once. Sequencing input: PBMCs. The receptors shown here come from a man in his forties or fifties in good health and CMV-seronegative.

This chain joins TRBV28 and TRBJ2-3; a weak D match, TRBD2 (6 bases). This CDR3 contains 17 residues. Germline loops: CDR1 MDHEN, CDR2 SYDVKM. V gave up 6 bases and J gave up 6 bases, with 25 bases separating them. The CDR3 is CASSPPGGAGGRDTQYF. CDR3 coding DNA: TGTGCCAGCAGCCCTCCCGGAGGGGCGGGCGGTCGCGATACGCAGTATTTT. The complete variable domain, with remaining parts taken from reference TRBV28 and TRBJ2-3, reads DVKVTQSSRYLVKRTGEKVFLECVQDMDHENMFWYRQDPGLGLRLIYFSYDVKMKEKGDIPEGYSVSREKKERFSLILESASTNQTSMYLCASSPPGGAGGRDTQYFGPGTRLTVL.

J is TRBJ1-5 and V is TRBV14, with D unclear. Trimming removed 2 bases at V and 5 bases at J, with 7 bases between. The CDR3 is 13 residues long. Germline CDR1 is SGHDN and CDR2 is FVKESK. Here the CDR3 reads CASSQFQDQPQHF. The CDR3 coding sequence is TGTGCCAGCAGCCAATTCCAGGATCAGCCCCAGCATTTT.

This clone has a handful of counts. The V and J genes are TRBV7-8 and TRBJ1-5; D unclear. The CDR3 sequence is 13 residues long. Trimming took off 2 bases at V and 6 bases at J, with 8 bases between the two ends. Germline lookup yields CDR1 SGHVS and CDR2 FQNEAQ. CDR3 nucleotide sequence: TGTGCCAGCAGCTTACAGGTTGGTCAGCCCCAGCATTTT. The encoded protein is CASSLQVGQPQHF.

This clone was detected a few times. The CDR3 DNA reads as TGCAGTGCTAGAGACAGATTAGAGCAGTACTTC. This translates into CSARDRLEQYF. The chain joins TRBV20-1 to TRBJ2-7; D ambiguous. The V and J ends lost 0 bases and 7 bases respectively, with 7 bases between them. Looked up from germline, CDR1 is DFQATT and CDR2 is SNEGSKA (reference sequence). CDR3 length equals 11 residues.

V is TRBV2 and J is TRBJ2-5; D may be TRBD2 (5 bases). The J call may not be correct, given that the DNA end is closer to TRBJ2-7. The germline V gene has CDR1 SNHLY and CDR2 FYNNEI. The CDR3 totals 14 residues. CDR3 in amino acids: CASSGRGISYEQYF. The DNA of the CDR3 is TGTGCCAGCAGCGGACGGGGTATCTCCTACGAGCAGTACTTC.

V and J are TRBV6-1 and TRBJ2-7; 7 bases line up with TRBD1. CDR3 length: 15 amino acids. J lost 6 bases, V lost 5 bases, and 13 bases had no gene match. The germline gives CDR1 MNHNS, CDR2 SASEGT. The CDR3 sequence is CASSPTGTVLGEQYF. DNA for the CDR3: TGTGCCAGCAGTCCCACCGGGACAGTACTAGGCGAGCAGTACTTC.

This rearrangement joins TRBV5-8 to TRBJ1-5, with unresolved D. The CDR3 runs 15 residues. The germline V gene encodes CDR1 SGHTS and CDR2 YDEGEE. The ends were cut back, 3 bases at V and 8 bases at J, with 18 bases in the middle. This CDR3 reads CASSSPGARYKPQHF. CDR3 DNA sequence: TGTGCCAGCAGCTCCCCGGGAGCCCGGTATAAGCCCCAGCATTTT.

The gene calls are TRBV5-1 and TRBJ1-4; D is uncertain. The CDR3 is 16 amino acids. V lost 0 bases and J lost 8, with 17 bases in between. CDR1 SGHRS and CDR2 YFSETQ come from the germline V gene. CDR3 sequence: CASSLDPGSGREKLFF. The CDR3 region has the DNA TGCGCCAGCAGCTTGGACCCGGGATCAGGAAGGGAAAAACTGTTTTTT. Based on the CDR3 plus reference TRBV5-1 and TRBJ1-4, the full variable domain is KAGVTQTPRYLIKTRGQQVTLSCSPISGHRSVSWYQQTPGQGLQFLFEYFSETQRNKGNFPGRFSGRQFSNSRSEMNVSTLELGDSALYLCASSLDPGSGREKLFFGSGTQLSVL.

This chain joins TRBV11-1 and TRBJ1-2; D is uncertain. The germline CDR1 and CDR2 sequences are SGHAT and FQDESV (reference sequence). Deletions cut 4 bases from V and 8 bases from J, with 14 bases between. This CDR3 comprises 13 residues. CDR3 protein: CASSSEGRGGYTF. Here the CDR3 DNA reads TGTGCCAGCAGCTCGGAGGGCCGAGGGGGCTACACCTTC.

The chain has TRBV7-9 and TRBJ2-1; 9 bases fit TRBD2. Germline V gene lookup returns CDR1 SEHNR and CDR2 FQNEAQ (reference sequence). Losses at the gene ends were 5 bases for V and 5 bases for J; bases not matched to a gene: 7. The CDR3 has 15 residues. CDR3: CASSDGLARHNEQFF. As DNA, the CDR3 is TGTGCCAGCAGCGATGGACTAGCGCGGCACAATGAGCAGTTCTTC.

This clone came up once. This chain connects TRBV2 to TRBJ2-2; 8 bases line up with TRBD1. V shed 5 bases, J shed 6 bases, and the junction held 8 bases outside the gene matches. CDR3 length: 15 amino acids. Per the germline V gene, CDR1 is SNHLY and CDR2 is FYNNEI. CDR3 sequence reads: CASSLRTGRPGELFF. Here the CDR3 DNA reads TGTGCCAGCAGTCTCCGGACAGGGCGCCCCGGGGAGCTGTTTTTT.

The chain has TRBV7-9 and TRBJ2-1; maybe TRBD2 (5 bases). V was pared by 1 base and J by 7 bases, with 8 bases between. This CDR3 comprises 13 residues. Per the germline V gene, CDR1 is SEHNR and CDR2 is FQNEAQ (reference sequence). The CDR3 loop is CASSLGTSNEQFF. DNA for the CDR3: TGTGCCAGCAGCTTAGGGACTTCTAATGAGCAGTTCTTC. The full variable domain, with the rest looked up from reference TRBV7-9 and TRBJ2-1, is DTGVSQNPRHKITKRGQNVTFRCDPISEHNRLYWYRQTLGQGPEFLTYFQNEAQLEKSRLLSDRFSAERPKGSFSTLEIQRTEQGDSAMYLCASSLGTSNEQFFGPGTRLTVL.

This clone was counted only a few times. The chain combines TRBV19 with TRBJ1-5; perhaps TRBD1 as D (5 bases). CDR3 length: 14 amino acids. V dropped 7 bases and J dropped 3 bases, with 13 bases sitting between them. Germline values: CDR1 LNHDA, CDR2 SQIVND (reference sequence). CDR3 sequence (DNA): TGTGCCAGTACCCGGACACGGAACAATCAGCCCCAGCATTTT. Translating gives CASTRTRNNQPQHF.

Comments on this clone: This CDR3 is also generated by other DNA sequences in the sample. J is TRBJ2-5 and V is TRBV7-3; a possible D gene is TRBD2 (7 bases). Germline-derived CDR1 and CDR2 are SGHTA and FQGTGA. The CDR3 covers 14 residues. The V gene lost 2 bases and the J gene lost 4 bases, with 11 bases spanning the gap. CDR3 nucleotides: TGTGCCAGCAGCTTAGGGGGGGCAGGAGAGACCCAGTACTTC. It specifies CASSLGGAGETQYF. The whole variable domain, filled in from reference TRBV7-3 and TRBJ2-5, reads GAGVSQTPSNKVTEKGKYVELRCDPISGHTALYWYRQSLGQGPEFLIYFQGTGAADDSGLPNDRFFAVRPEGSVSTLKIQRTERGDSAVYLCASSLGGAGETQYFGPGTRLLVL.

The chain couples TRBV7-6 to TRBJ2-3; 11 bases are shared with TRBD2. In germline, CDR1 is SGHVS, CDR2 FNYEAQ. Trimming at V came to 5 bases and at J to 2 bases, leaving 6 bases not matched to a gene. The CDR3 consists of 16 residues. DNA for the CDR3: TGTGCCAGCAGCCTTACTAGCGGGGGTGTCACAGATACGCAGTATTTT. Translation: CASSLTSGGVTDTQYF.

CDR3 bases: TGTGCCAGCAGCTCGGGGGGGTTCACCGGGGAGCTGTTTTTT. The encoded protein is CASSSGGFTGELFF. This rearrangement joins TRBV7-8 to TRBJ2-2; TRBD2 matches at 8 bases. Per the germline V gene, CDR1 is SGHVS and CDR2 is FQNEAQ. Trimming at V came to 4 bases and at J to 4 bases, leaving 2 bases not matched to a gene. The CDR3 spans 14 residues. Drawing the rest from reference TRBV7-8 and TRBJ2-2, the complete variable domain is GAGVSQSPRYKVAKRGQDVALRCDPISGHVSLFWYQQALGQGPEFLTYFQNEAQLDKSGLPSDRFFAERPEGSVSTLKIQRTQQEDSAVYLCASSSGGFTGELFFGEGSRLTVL.

J is TRBJ1-6 and V is TRBV30, with TRBD1 matching over 7 bases. Trimming removed 1 base from V and 10 bases from J; junction bases left unmatched: 7. The CDR3 has 14 residues. CDR1 GTSNPN and CDR2 SVGIG come from the germline V gene (reference sequence). The CDR3 loop is CAWSANRGGSPLHF. CDR3 sequence (DNA): TGTGCCTGGAGTGCAAACAGGGGCGGCTCACCCCTCCACTTT.

Only a few counts were recorded for this clone. The rearrangement uses TRBV7-2 and TRBJ2-7; the match to TRBD1 covers 8 bases. The V gene's germline CDR1 is SGHTA and CDR2 FQGNSA. The CDR3 has 13 amino acids. Unmatched junction bases numbered 9, after V lost 2 bases and J lost 12 bases. CDR3 DNA sequence: TGTGCCAGCAGCTTATACTCCCAGGGGGCTGCGTACTTC. This gives the protein CASSLYSQGAAYF.

The V and J genes are TRBV5-6 and TRBJ2-2; 7 bases align to TRBD2. The CDR3 totals 14 residues. The V gene end was trimmed by 3 bases and the J gene end by 7 bases; junction bases not matched to a gene: 6. Per the germline V gene, CDR1 is SGHDT and CDR2 is YYEEEE. The CDR3 bases are TGTGCCAGCAGCTCCGGGACTACGAACGGGGAGCTGTTTTTT. Translation gives CASSSGTTNGELFF.

This clone was counted a single time. The gene calls are TRBV5-1 and TRBJ2-3; TRBD2 might be the D (5 bases). This CDR3 region has 12 residues. Germline V CDR1 and CDR2: SGHRS, YFSETQ. The V end lost 4 bases, the J end lost 5 bases, and 8 bases lay between the germline ends. DNA of the CDR3: TGCGCCAGCAGCGATACTAGAGATACGCAGTATTTT. Its translation: CASSDTRDTQYF.

This chain links TRBV6-5 with TRBJ2-7, with D hard to call. There are 13 residues in the CDR3. Germline-derived CDR1 and CDR2 are MNHEY and SVGAGI. V lost 6 bases and J lost 3, with 12 bases in between. The CDR3, as DNA: TGTGCCAGCAGCTCCGGGTCGTACTACGAGCAGTACTTC. As protein: CASSSGSYYEQYF.

The chain couples TRBV18 to TRBJ1-2; D may be TRBD1 (6 bases). This CDR3 is 15 amino acids long. CDR1 is KGHSH, CDR2 LQKENI, per germline. The V and J ends lost 6 bases and 7 bases respectively, with 21 bases between them. Written as DNA, the CDR3 is TGTGCCAGCTCGCGGACCGGGACAATGGCTGGTGGCTACACCTTC. Amino acid sequence: CASSRTGTMAGGYTF.

The chain is built from TRBV7-9 and TRBJ2-1, with 7 bases fitting TRBD1. Germline CDR1 reads SEHNR; CDR2 reads FQNEAQ (reference sequence). This CDR3 contains 17 residues. V gave up 4 bases and J gave up 1 base; unmatched junction bases: 10. The CDR3 region is CASSSSIGGDSYNEQFF. The CDR3 DNA is TGTGCCAGCAGCTCTTCGATAGGGGGCGATTCCTACAATGAGCAGTTCTTC.

The CDR3: CASRQGATSYEQYF. CDR3 bases: TGTGCCAGCAGGCAGGGCGCGACTTCCTACGAGCAGTACTTC. The rearrangement joins TRBV5-6 to TRBJ2-7; maybe TRBD1 (5 bases). This CDR3 has 14 residues. With 5 bases removed from V and 1 base from J, the gap between germline ends came to 13 bases. Germline CDR1 reads SGHDT; CDR2 reads YYEEEE.